These 14 T cell receptor beta chains were sequenced from one sample in a study of blood T cell repertoires in COVID-19. Measured with immunoSEQ multiplex PCR; TCRdb has only the in-frame clones, and not every one. The table records 300,000 to 350,000 clones, roughly 90% of them present only once. Sequencing was carried out using peripheral blood. The receptors derive from a woman in her seventies with COVID-19, enrolled during active disease.

A single count supports this clone. The chain joins TRBV6-6 to TRBJ1-2, with 7 bases aligning to TRBD1. In germline, CDR1 is MNHNY, CDR2 SVGAGI (reference sequence). J was trimmed by 2 bases and V by 2 bases; bases with no gene match: 5. The CDR3 totals 15 residues. The CDR3: CASSYGGGQNYGYTF. The CDR3 DNA reads as TGTGCCAGCAGTTACGGTGGGGGACAGAACTATGGCTACACCTTC.

The chain couples TRBV7-2 to TRBJ2-3; 7 nucleotides line up with TRBD2. This CDR3 spans 14 amino acids. Trimming cost V 5 bases and J 6 bases; bases outside gene matches: 8. Germline CDR1 SGHTA, CDR2 FQGNSA. This chain's CDR3 is CASSDKRGRDTQYF. CDR3 coding DNA: TGTGCCAGCAGCGATAAGCGGGGACGTGATACGCAGTATTTT.

The V call is TRBV28, the J call TRBJ2-5; 9 nucleotides agree with TRBD2. The CDR3 spans 15 residues. Unmatched junction bases numbered 8, after V lost 5 bases and J lost 4 bases. Germline V gene data show CDR1 as MDHEN and CDR2 as SYDVKM. The CDR3 is CASSRTSAQTETQYF. The CDR3 region has the DNA TGTGCCAGCAGTAGGACTAGCGCTCAGACAGAGACCCAGTACTTC. The variable domain in full, completed from reference TRBV28 and TRBJ2-5, reads DVKVTQSSRYLVKRTGEKVFLECVQDMDHENMFWYRQDPGLGLRLIYFSYDVKMKEKGDIPEGYSVSREKKERFSLILESASTNQTSMYLCASSRTSAQTETQYFGPGTRLLVL.

The rearrangement links TRBV2 to TRBJ2-7; D might be TRBD1 (5 bases). The length of the CDR3 is 13 residues. V dropped 7 bases and J dropped 6 bases, with 16 bases sitting between them. The V gene's germline CDR1 is SNHLY and CDR2 FYNNEI. CDR3 nucleotides: TGTGCCAGCACTCAGGGATTACTACGCGAGCAGTACTTC. This codes for CASTQGLLREQYF.

The chain combines TRBV20-1 with TRBJ2-1, with D perhaps matching TRBD1 (6 bases). Germline lookup yields CDR1 DFQATT and CDR2 SNEGSKA (reference sequence). This CDR3 is 11 amino acids long. This CDR3 is CRGGSYNEQFF. DNA of the CDR3: TGCAGAGGGGGATCCTACAATGAGCAGTTCTTC.

The chain combines TRBV6-5 with TRBJ1-4; 7 nucleotides match TRBD1. The V and J ends lost 5 bases and 6 bases, in that order; junction bases with no gene match: 9. Germline V CDR1 and CDR2: MNHEY, SVGAGI. The CDR3 is made up of 15 amino acids. The CDR3 is CASSTTTGSYEKLFF. The CDR3 DNA follows: TGTGCCAGCAGTACCACGACAGGGAGTTATGAAAAACTGTTTTTT.

This CDR3 is CSVVGRGYTF. The CDR3 DNA sequence: TGCAGCGTTGTGGGGAGGGGCTACACCTTC. V and J are TRBV29-1 and TRBJ1-2; D is ambiguous. Between the trimmed V and J ends, which lost 4 bases and 8 bases, there was a span of 8 bases. CDR3 size: 10 residues. Germline V gene sequence: CDR1 SQVTM, CDR2 ANQGSEA.

The gene calls are TRBV28 and TRBJ1-2, with TRBD1 matching 7 bases. The V gene's germline CDR1 is MDHEN and CDR2 SYDVKM. CDR3 length: 15 residues. V lost 4 bases to trimming and J lost 4 bases; unmatched junction nucleotides: 9. In DNA, the CDR3 is TGTGCCAGCAGTTCCCCGCAGGGGGTGAGCTATGGCTACACCTTC. Translated: CASSSPQGVSYGYTF.

This clone was detected a few times. One end of the junction does not line up with germline, which may come from a read error. This chain uses TRBV3-1 (or the pseudogene TRBV3-2) with TRBJ1-2; unclear D gene. Germline CDR1 reads LGHDT; CDR2 reads YNNKEL (reference sequence). The CDR3 is 13 amino acids. The CDR3: CASSQGGGDGYTF. DNA of the CDR3: TGTGCCAGCAGTCAAGGAGGCGGGGATGGCTACACCTTC.

CDR3 bases: TGTGCCAGTAGCTCTACCGGGACAGGGAGATACGAGCAGTACTTC. Its protein product is CASSSTGTGRYEQYF. The gene calls are TRBV19 and TRBJ2-7; 9 nucleotides align to TRBD1. The junction had 10 bases not matched to a gene; V was cut back by 6 bases and J by 4 bases. This CDR3 comprises 15 residues. The germline V gene encodes CDR1 LNHDA and CDR2 SQIVND (reference sequence).

CDR3 protein: CASSANREETQYF. For the CDR3, the DNA is TGTGCCAGCAGTGCTAACAGGGAAGAGACCCAGTACTTC. V is TRBV2 and J is TRBJ2-5; tentatively, D is TRBD1 (6 bases). Trimming took off 4 bases at V and 3 bases at J, with 9 bases between the two ends. CDR1 and CDR2 (germline): SNHLY, FYNNEI. The CDR3 is made up of 13 amino acids.

The table lists this clone with a count of one. The chain joins TRBV9 to TRBJ1-2, with 9 positions matching TRBD1. Trimming cost V 4 bases and J 7 bases; bases outside gene matches: 8. Germline assignment: CDR1 SGDLS and CDR2 YYNGEE. CDR3 length: 14 residues. The CDR3 DNA follows: TGTGCCAGCAGCCCTTTAGTACAGGGGGCTGGCTACACCTTC. It translates to CASSPLVQGAGYTF.

CDR3 in DNA: TGTGCCAGCACCCTCGATCCCTCGGGAGAAGGGGAGCTGTTTTTT. It codes for CASTLDPSGEGELFF. This chain uses TRBV6-4 with TRBJ2-2; possibly TRBD2 for D (6 bases). The CDR3 consists of 15 residues. CDR1 is MRHNA and CDR2 is SNTAGT in the germline V gene. V was pared by 7 bases and J by 8 bases, with 20 bases between.

The chain carries TRBV7-9 and TRBJ1-1; D ambiguous. The CDR3 length is 17 residues. V was clipped by 7 bases and J by 1 base, with 22 bases between them. Germline V CDR1 and CDR2: SEHNR, FQNEAQ (reference sequence). CDR3 sequence reads: CASTHPSLGTKNTEAFF. The CDR3 nucleotides read TGTGCCAGCACTCACCCCTCCTTAGGCACTAAGAACACTGAAGCTTTCTTT.